A selection of T cell receptor beta chains follows, all from one sample in a study of blood T cells in healthy people across ages. TCRdb re-called the 5' RACE reads through MiXCR, storing one row per CDR3 protein. The table lists almost 800,000 distinct CDR3 sequences, 58% of them singletons. The sequencing sample was made of blood. The receptors originated from a man aged 25-40 years in good health. Each CDR3 is given with its conserved first and last residue. Fields, in order: J gene, D gene, V gene, clone size, CDR3 DNA, CDR3 protein. The D gene is left open where the match is weak. The size of a clone is reported for some rows only, either as once, few or many, or as a class for expanded clones.

J gene: TRBJ1-3; D gene: -; V gene: TRBV6-5; clone size: once; CDR3 DNA: TGTGCCCGCAGTTACTGGGACATTCACGGAAACACCATATATTTT; CDR3 protein: CARSYWDIHGNTIYF
J gene: TRBJ2-1; D gene: TRBD1; V gene: TRBV4-3; clone size: once; CDR3 DNA: TGCGCCAGCAGTCCCGGGACAGGGTTTTATGAGCAGTTCTTC; CDR3 protein: CASSPGTGFYEQFF
J gene: TRBJ2-1; D gene: TRBD2; V gene: TRBV2; clone size: -; CDR3 DNA: TGTGCCAGCAGTGATGGAGGGCTAGCGGGGGGGTGGTTCTTC; CDR3 protein: CASSDGGLAGGWFF
J gene: TRBJ1-2; D gene: -; V gene: TRBV28; clone size: -; CDR3 DNA: TGTGCCAGCCAACTCCCCGGGTCCCATGGCTACACCTTC; CDR3 protein: CASQLPGSHGYTF
J gene: TRBJ2-1; D gene: -; V gene: TRBV6-1; clone size: -; CDR3 DNA: TGTGCCAGCATATCTATAGGGGCGAGAATAGAGCAGTTCTTC; CDR3 protein: CASISIGARIEQFF
J gene: TRBJ2-1; D gene: -; V gene: TRBV3-1; clone size: -; CDR3 DNA: -; CDR3 protein: CASSQPDFGNEQFF
J gene: TRBJ2-4; D gene: -; V gene: TRBV11-2; clone size: -; CDR3 DNA: TGTGCCAGCAGCTTTCAGGGTGGGGTAGCCAAAAACATTCAGTACTTC; CDR3 protein: CASSFQGGVAKNIQYF
J gene: TRBJ1-2; D gene: TRBD1; V gene: TRBV6-1; clone size: few; CDR3 DNA: TGTGCCAGCAGTGATGCGAACAGGGGCCTTTCTTCACGGTATGGCTACACCTTC; CDR3 protein: CASSDANRGLSSRYGYTF
J gene: TRBJ2-3; D gene: -; V gene: TRBV7-9; clone size: -; CDR3 DNA: TGTGCCAGCGACAGAAGGGGCACAGATACGCAGTATTTT; CDR3 protein: CASDRRGTDTQYF
J gene: TRBJ1-1; D gene: -; V gene: TRBV5-1; clone size: -; CDR3 DNA: TGCGCCAGCAAAACCGTGGGAGGGAACACTGAAGCTTTCTTT; CDR3 protein: CASKTVGGNTEAFF
J gene: TRBJ2-1; D gene: TRBD1; V gene: TRBV7-9; clone size: few; CDR3 DNA: TGTGCCAGCAGCTACACCGGGACAGGGATAATCGATGAGCAGTTCTTC; CDR3 protein: CASSYTGTGIIDEQFF
J gene: TRBJ2-3; D gene: -; V gene: TRBV7-9; clone size: -; CDR3 DNA: TGTGCCAGCAGCCAGGGACTTCAGACAGATACGCAGTATTTT; CDR3 protein: CASSQGLQTDTQYF
J gene: TRBJ2-7; D gene: -; V gene: TRBV20-1; clone size: -; CDR3 DNA: TGCAGTGCTCCTGACAGCACGAGCTACGAGCAGTACTTC; CDR3 protein: CSAPDSTSYEQYF
J gene: TRBJ2-3; D gene: TRBD2; V gene: TRBV7-2; clone size: few; CDR3 DNA: TGTGCCAGCAGCTTAGTGGCTAGCGGAGGAGATACGCAGTATTTT; CDR3 protein: CASSLVASGGDTQYF
J gene: TRBJ2-7; D gene: TRBD1; V gene: TRBV20-1; clone size: few; CDR3 DNA: TGCAGTGCTGTCCGGGACAGGGGCTACGAGCAGTACTTC; CDR3 protein: CSAVRDRGYEQYF
J gene: TRBJ2-1; D gene: TRBD2; V gene: TRBV25-1; clone size: -; CDR3 DNA: TGTGCCAGCAGTGAGGCTAGCGGGAGAGCGCGGAATGAGCAGTTCTTC; CDR3 protein: CASSEASGRARNEQFF
J gene: TRBJ1-1; D gene: -; V gene: TRBV4-2; clone size: -; CDR3 DNA: TGTGCCAGCAGCCAAGGCGGGGACCTGTTCTCTGAAGCTTTCTTT; CDR3 protein: CASSQGGDLFSEAFF
J gene: TRBJ2-7; D gene: -; V gene: TRBV10-3; clone size: -; CDR3 DNA: TGTGCCATCAGTGAGCCCACCTACGAGCAGTACTTC; CDR3 protein: CAISEPTYEQYF